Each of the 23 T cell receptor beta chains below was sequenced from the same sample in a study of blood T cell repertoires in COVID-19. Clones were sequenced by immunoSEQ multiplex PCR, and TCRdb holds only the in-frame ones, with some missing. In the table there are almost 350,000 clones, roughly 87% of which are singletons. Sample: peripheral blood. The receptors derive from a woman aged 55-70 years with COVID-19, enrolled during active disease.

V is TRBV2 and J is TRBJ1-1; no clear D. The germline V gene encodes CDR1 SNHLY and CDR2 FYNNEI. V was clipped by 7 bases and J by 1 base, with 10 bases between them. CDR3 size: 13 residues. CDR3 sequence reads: CASISLENTEAFF. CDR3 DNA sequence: TGTGCCAGCATCTCTCTAGAGAACACTGAAGCTTTCTTT.

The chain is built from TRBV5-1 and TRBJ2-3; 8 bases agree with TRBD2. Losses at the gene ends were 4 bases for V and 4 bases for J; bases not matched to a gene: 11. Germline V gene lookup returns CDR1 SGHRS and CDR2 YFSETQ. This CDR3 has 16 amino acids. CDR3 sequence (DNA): TGCGCCAGCAGCCCGGGACTAGTATCGGTTTCAGATACGCAGTATTTT. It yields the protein CASSPGLVSVSDTQYF.

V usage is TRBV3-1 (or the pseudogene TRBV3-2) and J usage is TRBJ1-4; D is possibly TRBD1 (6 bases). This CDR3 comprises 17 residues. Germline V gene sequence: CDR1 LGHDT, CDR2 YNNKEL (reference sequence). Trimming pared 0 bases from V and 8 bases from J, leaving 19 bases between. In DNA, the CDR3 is TGTGCCAGCAGCCAAGAGCGAGACCAGGGGCGCGGAGAAAAACTGTTTTTT. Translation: CASSQERDQGRGEKLFF.

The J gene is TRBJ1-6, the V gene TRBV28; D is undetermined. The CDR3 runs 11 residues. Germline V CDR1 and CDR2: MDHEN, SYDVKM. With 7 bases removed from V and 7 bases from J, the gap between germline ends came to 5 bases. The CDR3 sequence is CASNLNSPLHF. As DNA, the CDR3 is TGTGCCAGCAACTTAAATTCACCCCTCCACTTT.

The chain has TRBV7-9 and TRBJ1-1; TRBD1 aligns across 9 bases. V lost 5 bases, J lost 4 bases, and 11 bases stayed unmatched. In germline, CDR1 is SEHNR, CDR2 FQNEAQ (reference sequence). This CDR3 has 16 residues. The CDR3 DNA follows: TGTGCCAGCAGCCCGCGCCGGGACAGGGTTCGCACTGAAGCTTTCTTT. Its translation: CASSPRRDRVRTEAFF.

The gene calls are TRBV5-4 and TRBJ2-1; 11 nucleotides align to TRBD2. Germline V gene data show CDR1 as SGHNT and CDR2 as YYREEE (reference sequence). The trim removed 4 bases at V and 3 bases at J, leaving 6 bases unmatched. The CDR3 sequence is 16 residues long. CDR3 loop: CASSNSGGAYYNEQFF. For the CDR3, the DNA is TGTGCCAGCAGCAATAGCGGGGGGGCATACTACAATGAGCAGTTCTTC.

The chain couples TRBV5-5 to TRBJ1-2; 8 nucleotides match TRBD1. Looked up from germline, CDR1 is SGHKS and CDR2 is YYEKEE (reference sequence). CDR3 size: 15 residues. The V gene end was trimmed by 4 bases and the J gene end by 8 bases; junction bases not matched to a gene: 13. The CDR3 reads CASSMDRAGVRGYTF. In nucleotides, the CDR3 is TGTGCCAGCAGCATGGACAGGGCAGGGGTTCGGGGCTACACCTTC.

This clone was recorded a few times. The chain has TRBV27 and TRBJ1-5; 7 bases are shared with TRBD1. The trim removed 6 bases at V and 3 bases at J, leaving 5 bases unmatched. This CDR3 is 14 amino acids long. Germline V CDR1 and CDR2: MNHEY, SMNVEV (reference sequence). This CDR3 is CASRQGMANQPQHF. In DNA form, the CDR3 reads TGTGCCAGCAGACAGGGGATGGCCAATCAGCCCCAGCATTTT.

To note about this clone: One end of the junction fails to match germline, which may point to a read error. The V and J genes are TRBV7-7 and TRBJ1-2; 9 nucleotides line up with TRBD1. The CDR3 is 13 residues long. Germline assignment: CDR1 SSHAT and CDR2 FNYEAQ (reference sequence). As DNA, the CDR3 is TGTGCTAGCAGCTTAACGGACAGGGGAGAGCGGCACTTC. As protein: CASSLTDRGERHF.

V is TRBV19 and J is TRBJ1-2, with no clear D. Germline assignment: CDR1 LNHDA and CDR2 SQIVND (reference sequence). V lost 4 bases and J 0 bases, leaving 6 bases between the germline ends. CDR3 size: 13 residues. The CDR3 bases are TGTGCCAGTAGTACCGGAGCTAACTATGGCTACACCTTC. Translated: CASSTGANYGYTF. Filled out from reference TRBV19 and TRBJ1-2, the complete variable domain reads DGGITQSPKYLFRKEGQNVTLSCEQNLNHDAMYWYRQDPGQGLRLIYYSQIVNDFQKGDIAEGYSVSREKKESFPLTVTSAQKNPTAFYLCASSTGANYGYTFGSGTRLTVV.

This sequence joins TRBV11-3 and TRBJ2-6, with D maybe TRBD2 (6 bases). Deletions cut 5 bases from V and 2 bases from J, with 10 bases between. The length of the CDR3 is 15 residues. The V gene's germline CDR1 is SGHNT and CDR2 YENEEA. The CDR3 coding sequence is TGTGCCAGCAGCCGAGGAGGGGCTGGGGCCAACGTCCTGACTTTC. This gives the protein CASSRGGAGANVLTF.

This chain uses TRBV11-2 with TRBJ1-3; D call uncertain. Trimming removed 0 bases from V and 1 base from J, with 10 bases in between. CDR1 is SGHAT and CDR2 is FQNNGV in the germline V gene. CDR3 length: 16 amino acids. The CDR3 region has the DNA TGTGCCAGCAGCTTAGATCTTCCCGGGTCTGGAAACACCATATATTTT. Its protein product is CASSLDLPGSGNTIYF.

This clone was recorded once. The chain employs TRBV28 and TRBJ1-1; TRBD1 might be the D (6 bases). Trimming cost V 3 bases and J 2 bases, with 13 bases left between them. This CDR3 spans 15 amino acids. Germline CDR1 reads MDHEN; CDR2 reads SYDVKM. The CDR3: CASSLNTGYNTEAFF. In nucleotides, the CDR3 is TGTGCCAGCAGTTTGAATACAGGGTACAACACTGAAGCTTTCTTT.

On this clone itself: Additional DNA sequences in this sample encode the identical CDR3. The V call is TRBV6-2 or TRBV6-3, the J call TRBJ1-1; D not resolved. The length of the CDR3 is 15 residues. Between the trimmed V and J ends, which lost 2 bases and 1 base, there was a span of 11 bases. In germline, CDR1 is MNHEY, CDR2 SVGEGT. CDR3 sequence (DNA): TGTGCCAGCAGTTACGCCCCAGGAAAGAACACTGAAGCTTTCTTT. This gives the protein CASSYAPGKNTEAFF.

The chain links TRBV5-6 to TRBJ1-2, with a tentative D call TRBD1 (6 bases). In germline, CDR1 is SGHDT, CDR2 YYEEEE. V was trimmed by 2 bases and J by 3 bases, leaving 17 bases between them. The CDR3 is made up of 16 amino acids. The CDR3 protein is CASSLQGTLAYYGYTF. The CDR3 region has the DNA TGTGCCAGCAGCTTACAAGGGACACTTGCCTACTATGGCTACACCTTC.

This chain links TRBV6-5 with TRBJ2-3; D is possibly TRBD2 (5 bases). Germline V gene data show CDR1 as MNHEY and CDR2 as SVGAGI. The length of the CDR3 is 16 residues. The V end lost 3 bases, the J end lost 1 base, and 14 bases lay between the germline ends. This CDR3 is CASSYQRPVGTDTQYF. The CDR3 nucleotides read TGTGCCAGCAGTTATCAGCGGCCCGTAGGCACAGATACGCAGTATTTT.

CDR3 in amino acids: CASSLGYQETQYF. The CDR3, as DNA: TGTGCCAGCAGCTTGGGCTACCAAGAGACCCAGTACTTC. This chain links TRBV11-3 with TRBJ2-5; D remains ambiguous. The length of the CDR3 is 13 residues. CDR1 and CDR2 (germline): SGHNT, YENEEA. The V end lost 3 bases, the J end lost 0 bases, and 5 bases lay between the germline ends. The entire variable domain, with the rest obtained from reference TRBV11-3 and TRBJ2-5, is as follows: EAGVVQSPRYKIIEKKQPVAFWCNPISGHNTLYWYLQNLGQGPELLIRYENEEAVDDSQLPKDRFSAERLKGVDSTLKIQPAELGDSAVYLCASSLGYQETQYFGPGTRLLVL.

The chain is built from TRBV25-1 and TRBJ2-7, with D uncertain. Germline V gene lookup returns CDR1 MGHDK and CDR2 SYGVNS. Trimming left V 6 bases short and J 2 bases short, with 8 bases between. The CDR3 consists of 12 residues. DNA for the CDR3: TGTGCCAGCAGCAGGCTCCCCTACGAGCAGTACTTC. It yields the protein CASSRLPYEQYF.

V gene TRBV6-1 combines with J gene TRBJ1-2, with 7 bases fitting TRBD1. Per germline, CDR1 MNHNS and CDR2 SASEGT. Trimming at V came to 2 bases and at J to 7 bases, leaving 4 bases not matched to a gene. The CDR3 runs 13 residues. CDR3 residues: CASSERQGAGYTF. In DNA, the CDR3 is TGTGCCAGCAGTGAAAGACAGGGAGCTGGCTACACCTTC.

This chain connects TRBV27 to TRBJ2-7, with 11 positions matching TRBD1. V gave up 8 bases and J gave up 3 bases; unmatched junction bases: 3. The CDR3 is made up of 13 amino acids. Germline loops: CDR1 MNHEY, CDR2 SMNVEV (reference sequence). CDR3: CASGGTGGYEQYF. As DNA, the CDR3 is TGTGCCAGCGGGGGGACAGGGGGCTACGAGCAGTACTTC.

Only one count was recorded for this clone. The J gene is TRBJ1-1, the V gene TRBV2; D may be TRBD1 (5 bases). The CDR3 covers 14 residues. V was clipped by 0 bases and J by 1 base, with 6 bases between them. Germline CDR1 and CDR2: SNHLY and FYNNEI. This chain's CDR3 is CASSEAGQNTEAFF. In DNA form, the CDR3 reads TGTGCCAGCAGTGAAGCGGGGCAGAACACTGAAGCTTTCTTT.

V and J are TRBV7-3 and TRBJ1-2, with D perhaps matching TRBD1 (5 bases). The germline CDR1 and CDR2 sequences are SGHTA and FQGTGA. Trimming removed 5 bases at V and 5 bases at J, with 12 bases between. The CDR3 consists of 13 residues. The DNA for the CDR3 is TGTGCCAGCAGCCCAAGCAGGGAATATGGCTACACCTTC. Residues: CASSPSREYGYTF.

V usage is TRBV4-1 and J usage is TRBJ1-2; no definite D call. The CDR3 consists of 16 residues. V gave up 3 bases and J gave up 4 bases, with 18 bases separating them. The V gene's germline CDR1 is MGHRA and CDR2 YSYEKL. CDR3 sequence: CASSHSGLRPFYGYTF. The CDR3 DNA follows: TGCGCCAGCAGCCATTCCGGACTGCGACCCTTCTATGGCTACACCTTC.